The T cell receptor beta chain under discussion was sequenced for a study of OX40 agonist ivuxolimab in advanced cancers. Study information: Every patient in dose escalation had hepatocellular carcinoma, melanoma, renal cell or head and neck cancer. Broader study findings: The mean number of expanded clones was higher in CD8+ T cells than in CD4+. CD4+ and CD8+ blood T cells expanded clonally by week 6 at 0.1 to 3.0 mg/kg. Among the lowest levels of clonal expansion were found in partial responders at 0.1-3.0 mg/kg.

Regarding this clone: Its specificity is not known.

The junction had 14 bases not matched to a gene; V was cut back by 4 bases and J by 8 bases. The CDR3 is 16 residues long. From germline, CDR1 is LNHDA and CDR2 SQIVND (reference sequence). Data came from immunoSEQ multiplex PCR; TCRdb stores just in-frame clones and leaves some out. The sample consists of about 20,000 clones, around nine tenths of them appearing once. The source of this sequence is an adult with an advanced solid tumor such as melanoma, head and neck, liver or kidney cancer. The chain joins TRBV19 to TRBJ2-1, with 7 bases aligning to TRBD1. Here the sequenced sample was CD4+ or CD8+ T cells sorted from blood, taken in a trial of the OX40 agonist ivuxolimab. CDR3 in DNA: TGTGCCAGTAGTACCGAGGGGGCCCGGGCGTTCGATGAGCAGTTCTTC. This sequence encodes CASSTEGARAFDEQFF.